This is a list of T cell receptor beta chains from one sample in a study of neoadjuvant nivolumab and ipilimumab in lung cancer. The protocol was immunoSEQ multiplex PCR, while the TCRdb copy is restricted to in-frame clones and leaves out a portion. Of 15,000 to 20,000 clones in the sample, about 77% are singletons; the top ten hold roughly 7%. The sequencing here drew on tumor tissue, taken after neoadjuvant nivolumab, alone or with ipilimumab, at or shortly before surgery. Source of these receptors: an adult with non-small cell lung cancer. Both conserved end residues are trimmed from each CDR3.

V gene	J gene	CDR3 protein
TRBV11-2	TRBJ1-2	ASSPQGALYGYT
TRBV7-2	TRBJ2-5	ASSRNRAPKETQY
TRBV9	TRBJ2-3	ASSVEGTSVTDTQY
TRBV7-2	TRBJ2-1	ASSLASGSVNEQF
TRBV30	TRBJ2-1	AWRKTSWF
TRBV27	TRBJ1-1	ASSLLPGAGLREAF
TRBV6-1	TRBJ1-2	ASMGQTIYGYT
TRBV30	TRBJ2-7	AWNKAGRGYEQY
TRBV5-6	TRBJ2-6	ASSEGWANVLT
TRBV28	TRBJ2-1	ASSPVREAPEQF
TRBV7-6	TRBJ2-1	ASSLGGGFLYNEQF
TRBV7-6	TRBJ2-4	ASSSGLAHGVAKNIQY